Listed below are T cell receptor beta chains from one sample, sequenced in a study of shared clonotypes between healthy human individuals. Libraries were prepared by immunoSEQ multiplex PCR; TCRdb keeps only in-frame clonotypes and omits some of them. The repertoire holds some 2,500,000 clones, roughly 93% seen once, with more than 0.35% in the top ten. The sequencing input was naive CD4+ T cells from PBMCs. The receptor set was obtained from a young man in good health. Some clones in this sample may be carry-over from other donors' samples. CDR3s include the opening cysteine and the closing phenylalanine or tryptophan. The D gene is left open where the match is weak. A clone size is listed for some rows: how often the clone was seen (once, few, many), or a class if it is expanded.

>-|TRBV19|TRBD1|TRBJ2-7|13
TGTGCCAGTAGGAAACAGGGGGCGAACGAGCAGTACTTC
CASRKQGANEQYF
>-|TRBV29-1|-|TRBJ1-4|17
TGCAGCGTGGGGACACACCGCAGGACTGGCGCTCCAGAAAAACTGTTTTTT
CSVGTHRRTGAPEKLFF
>-|TRBV27|TRBD1|TRBJ1-1|15
TGTGCCAGCAGGCGACATGTTACAGGGGAAAGTGAAGCTTTCTTT
CASRRHVTGESEAFF
>-|TRBV28|TRBD2|TRBJ2-4|13
TGTGCCAGCCGGCTAGCGGGAGTGAACATTCAGTACTTC
CASRLAGVNIQYF
>few|TRBV10-3|TRBD1|TRBJ1-2|15
TGTGCCCACAAAGGACAGGGCGCCGGGGAGCCTGGCTACACCTTC
CAHKGQGAGEPGYTF
>-|TRBV28|-|TRBJ2-4|17
TGTGCCAGCAGCCCCCTCGACAGCCTAGGAGCCAAAAACATTCAGTACTTC
CASSPLDSLGAKNIQYF
>once|TRBV5-1|TRBD1|TRBJ2-5|15
TGCGCCAGCAGCGGCCGGGACAGGGGGCAAGAGACCCAGTACTTC
CASSGRDRGQETQYF
>-|TRBV5-6|-|TRBJ2-7|13
TGTGCCAGCAGCCCCGGGATTCGCTACGAGCAGTACTTC
CASSPGIRYEQYF
>-|TRBV18|-|TRBJ1-1|13
TGTGCCAGCTCGCCCGACATGAACACTGAAGCTTTCTTT
CASSPDMNTEAFF
>-|TRBV6-5|TRBD1|TRBJ2-7|14
TGTGCCAGCAATCCTTTGACAGGGGGCTTCGAGCAGTACTTC
CASNPLTGGFEQYF
>-|TRBV5-8|-|TRBJ1-4|17
TGTGCCAGCAGTCGGGGGTCGTCCGGGAGGGCTAATGAAAAACTGTTTTTT
CASSRGSSGRANEKLFF
>few|TRBV6-5|-|TRBJ2-1|12
TGTGCCAGCAGACCTACGTGGAATGAGCAGTTCTTC
CASRPTWNEQFF
>-|TRBV29-1|-|TRBJ2-6|13
TGCAGCGTTTCGAGCTCTGGGGCCAACGTCCTGACTTTC
CSVSSSGANVLTF
>-|TRBV19|TRBD1|TRBJ2-7|15
TGTGCCAGTAGCGCTGGACAGGGTGACTCCTACGAGCAGTACTTC
CASSAGQGDSYEQYF
>-|TRBV5-4|-|TRBJ1-2|13
TGTGCCAGCACCCCGCGGGGGGGTCAAGGCTACACCTTC
CASTPRGGQGYTF
>-|TRBV28|-|TRBJ1-5|16
TGTGCCAGCAGTTTACCCCGGACCCTGGGAAATCAGCCCCAGCATTTT
CASSLPRTLGNQPQHF
>-|TRBV7-3|-|TRBJ2-2|16
TGTGCCAGCAGCACGCAGGGAGCCTTCAACACCGGGGAGCTGTTTTTT
CASSTQGAFNTGELFF
>-|TRBV29-1|TRBD1|TRBJ1-2|15
TGCAGCGCAGAACTCCGGGACAGGGACAACTATGGCTACACCTTC
CSAELRDRDNYGYTF
>-|TRBV9|-|TRBJ2-5|11
TGTGCCAGCAGCGTAGACGGGACCCAGTACTTC
CASSVDGTQYF
>-|TRBV30|-|TRBJ1-1|15
TGTGCCGCCCAGGCCCGAAGGGCCCCGGACACTGAAGCTTTCTTT
CAAQARRAPDTEAFF
>-|TRBV19|TRBD1|TRBJ1-1|15
TGTGCCAGTAGGGAGCTCAGGGGGTTCTGGACTGAAGCTTTCTTT
CASRELRGFWTEAFF
>-|TRBV7-3|TRBD2|TRBJ2-1|16
TGTGCCAGCAGCTCCACCGGCCTAGCGGGCGACAATGAGCAGTTCTTC
CASSSTGLAGDNEQFF
>-|TRBV7-6|TRBD2|TRBJ2-7|19
TGTGCCAGCAGCTTAGCCGGGACTAGCGGGAGGGCCGGTAACTACGAGCAGTACTTC
CASSLAGTSGRAGNYEQYF
>-|TRBV14|TRBD1|TRBJ1-2|15
TGTGCCAGCAGCCAAGACCCGGGACAGACCCGCGGCTACACCTTC
CASSQDPGQTRGYTF
>-|TRBV28|TRBD2|TRBJ2-5|13
TGTGCCAGCAATGGAGGGAGGGGAGAGACCCAGTACTTC
CASNGGRGETQYF
>-|TRBV18|TRBD1|TRBJ1-4|16
TGTGCCAGCTCAACGGGACAGGGGGCAACTAATGAAAAACTGTTTTTT
CASSTGQGATNEKLFF
>-|TRBV29-1|-|TRBJ2-7|13
TGCAGCGTTGACCGAGGGACCCGCGGCGAGCAGTACTTC
CSVDRGTRGEQYF
>-|TRBV18|-|TRBJ1-4|13
TGTGCCAGCTCACCTCCGGGCCGGGAAAAACTGTTTTTT
CASSPPGREKLFF
>-|TRBV12-5|-|TRBJ2-1|12
TGTGCTAGTGGTTTGCGGGGGACCGAGCAGTTCTTC
CASGLRGTEQFF
>-|TRBV19|TRBD2|TRBJ2-2|19
TGTGCCAGTAGTCCCCGCCCCCAGTCTAGCGGCCCCCACACCGGGGAGCTGTTTTTT
CASSPRPQSSGPHTGELFF
>-|TRBV25-1|TRBD1|TRBJ1-6|16
TGTGCCAGCAGTGAGCCCCGACAGGGGAGAAGTTCACCCCTCCACTTT
CASSEPRQGRSSPLHF
>few|TRBV30|TRBD1|TRBJ1-5|13
TGTGCCTTCGCAGGACAGGGCAGCCAGCCCCAGCATTTT
CAFAGQGSQPQHF
>once|TRBV29-1|-|TRBJ2-7|12
TGCAGCGCCGGGACTCCTTCCTACGAGCAGTACTTC
CSAGTPSYEQYF
>-|TRBV7-9|-|TRBJ1-2|14
TGTGCCAGCAGCTTGTCGCGGGAGTCATATGGCTACACCTTC
CASSLSRESYGYTF
>-|TRBV2|-|TRBJ1-4|13
TGTGCCAGCTCCCAGACAACTAATGAAAAACTGTTTTTT
CASSQTTNEKLFF
>-|TRBV11-3|-|TRBJ1-5|12
TGTGCCAGCAGCAGGGTAGGTCAGCCCCAGCATTTT
CASSRVGQPQHF
>-|TRBV7-3|TRBD2|TRBJ2-3|16
TGTGCCAGCAGCCCTGGACTAGGGGAGACGGTAGATACGCAGTATTTT
CASSPGLGETVDTQYF
>-|TRBV4-2|-|TRBJ1-5|15
TGTGCCAGCAGCCATAGTAGTATTAGCAATCAGCCCCAGCATTTT
CASSHSSISNQPQHF
>-|TRBV11-3|-|TRBJ1-4|18
TGTGCCAGCAGCTTAGATCGGGCGGTTTGGACAGAAAATGAAAAACTGTTTTTT
CASSLDRAVWTENEKLFF
>-|TRBV7-8|-|TRBJ1-1|15
TGTGCCAGCAGCTTAGAGGGGCACCTGAACACTGAAGCTTTCTTT
CASSLEGHLNTEAFF
>-|TRBV7-9|-|TRBJ2-1|13
TGTGCCAGCAGCTCCACCGGGACCGATGAGCAGTTCTTC
CASSSTGTDEQFF
>-|TRBV6-1|-|TRBJ2-7|17
TGTGCCAGCAGTGAAGTGGGTGGACATCGACCTTCCTACGAGCAGTACTTC
CASSEVGGHRPSYEQYF
>-|TRBV6-1|TRBD2|TRBJ2-7|14
TGTGCCAGCAGAAGAAGCGGGGCCTCCTACGAGCAGTACTTC
CASRRSGASYEQYF
>-|TRBV6-6|TRBD1|TRBJ1-5|15
TGTGCCAGCAGTTCAGAGACAGGGGCAGCTCAGCCCCAGCATTTT
CASSSETGAAQPQHF
>-|TRBV5-4|-|TRBJ2-2|12
TGTGCCAGCAGCCCTCGGGCCGGGGAGCTGTTTTTT
CASSPRAGELFF